This T cell receptor beta chain was profiled in a study of CD8 T cells in ankylosing spondylitis (dated by TCRdb to 2017 to 2019). Some background on the complete study: The study set out to find disease-linked TCR variants by profiling T cell receptor beta repertoires in ankylosing spondylitis patients and healthy donors. The whole study cohort included over a hundred healthy donors and 20 to 30 ankylosing spondylitis patients. Peripheral blood was sampled, and synovial fluid was additionally collected from ankylosing spondylitis patients.

With respect to this clonotype: Its antigen remains unidentified. Base qualities are not provided; no much larger clone lies one nucleotide away.

The run used an Illumina HiSeq 2500. TCR beta libraries were prepared by quantitative 5'-RACE with molecular barcodes. As for the original processing: A new computational method based on a probabilistic model of VDJ rearrangement was used to identify disease-linked TCR variants. The public reads were reprocessed in TCRdb via fastp at Q25 and MiXCR, keeping in-frame beta chains. When rows share a CDR3 protein, they turn into one entry using the most common DNA and genes. TCRdb's processing, not the study's, gives the V and J calls here. The sample table lists a few hundred thousand distinct CDR3 sequences, 10% to 15% of them with a count of one. In total, the top ten clones hold 6.8% of the sample. Paper-wide results and their limitations: A TCR beta motif made up of several highly homologous amino acid variants appeared to be characteristic of blood from ankylosing spondylitis patients. A CD8+ phenotype was shown by the disease-linked clones, which were found at relatively low frequencies in peripheral blood. Some of the motif variants had been reported before in the synovial fluid and blood of reactive arthritis patients, a finding that suggests common disease-initiation mechanisms. Significant enrichment of the disease-linked clones was reported in matched synovial fluid samples from ankylosing spondylitis patients.

There are 15 amino acids in the CDR3, from cysteine to phenylalanine inclusive. This entry keeps only the CDR3 DNA: 45 bases, framed from base 1. After removal of 0 bases from V and 4 bases from J, the junction retains 4 bases not matched to a gene. CDR1 and CDR2 were assigned from the germline V gene (reference sequence) as GTSNPN and SVGIG. The sequence is built from TRBV30 and TRBJ2-3, and 10 bases in between align with TRBD2. The source is a male donor with ankylosing spondylitis. Sequenced sample: blood, either unsorted or a sorted T cell fraction (not recorded which). The CDR3 loop reads CAWSVAGGVADTQYF. The nucleotides are TGTGCCTGGAGTGTAGCGGGAGGGGTCGCAGATACGCAGTATTTT.